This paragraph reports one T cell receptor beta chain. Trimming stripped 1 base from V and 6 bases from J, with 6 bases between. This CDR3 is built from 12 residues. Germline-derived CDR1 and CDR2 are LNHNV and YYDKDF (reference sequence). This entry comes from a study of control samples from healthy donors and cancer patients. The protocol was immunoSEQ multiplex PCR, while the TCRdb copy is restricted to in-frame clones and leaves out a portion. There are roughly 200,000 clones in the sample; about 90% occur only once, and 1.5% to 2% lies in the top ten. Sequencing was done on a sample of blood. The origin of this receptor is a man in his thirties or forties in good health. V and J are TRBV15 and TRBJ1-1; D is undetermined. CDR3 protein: CATSRVASEAFF. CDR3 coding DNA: TGTGCCACCAGCAGAGTCGCTTCTGAAGCTTTCTTT.